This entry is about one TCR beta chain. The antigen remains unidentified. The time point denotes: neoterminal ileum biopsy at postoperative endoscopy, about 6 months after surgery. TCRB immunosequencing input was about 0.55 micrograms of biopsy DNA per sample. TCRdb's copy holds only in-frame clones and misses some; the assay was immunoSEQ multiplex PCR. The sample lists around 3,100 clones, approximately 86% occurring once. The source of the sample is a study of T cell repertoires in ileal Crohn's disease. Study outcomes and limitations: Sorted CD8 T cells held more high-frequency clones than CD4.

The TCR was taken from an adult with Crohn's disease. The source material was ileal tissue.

CDR3 residues: CASSPALLAVETQYF. The CDR3 DNA follows: TGTGCCAGCAGCCCGGCGCTACTAGCCGTAGAGACCCAGTACTTC. J is TRBJ2-5 and V is TRBV4-2; perhaps TRBD2 as D (6 bases). Germline CDR1 reads LGHNA; CDR2 reads YNFKEQ. With 4 bases removed from V and 4 bases from J, the gap between germline ends came to 16 bases. This CDR3 has 15 residues.